These 28 T cell receptor beta chains came from one sample sequenced in a study of regulatory T cells in long-lasting Graves disease. Researchers made TCR beta libraries by using iRepertoire HTBI primers and running Arm-PCR on CDR3 regions. TCRdb recomputed calls from the multiplex PCR reads with MiXCR, one row per CDR3 protein. Here the sample spans over 200,000 distinct CDR3 sequences, about 20% being singletons. As for time point: newly diagnosed GD, antithyroid drugs for less than 3 months. Preparation of the TCR library used RNA extracted from PBMCs. These sequences were also reported in another study, on T cells in Graves' hyperthyroidism and ophthalmopathy.

Sequenced here: peripheral blood mononuclear cells (PBMCs), sampled at new diagnosis, from a patient treated with antithyroid drugs. These receptors were obtained from a woman aged 25-40 years with Graves disease.

This clonotype was observed a single time. The chain links TRBV12-3 or TRBV12-4 to TRBJ2-7; no clear D gene. Deletions cut 2 bases from V and 5 bases from J, with 10 bases between. CDR3 length: 13 residues. This CDR3 is CASSLFRSNEQYF. Written as DNA, the CDR3 is TGTGCCAGCAGTTTATTTAGGTCCAACGAGCAGTACTTC.

The chain links TRBV20-1 to TRBJ2-3; 11 positions match TRBD2. Per the germline V gene, CDR1 is DFQATT and CDR2 is SNEGSKA (reference sequence). V gave up 5 bases and J gave up 2 bases; unmatched junction bases: 9. The CDR3 has 16 amino acids. The CDR3 here is CSAEGASGGPTDTQYF. CDR3 DNA: TGCAGTGCTGAGGGGGCTAGCGGGGGGCCCACAGATACGCAGTATTTT.

This clonotype was found many times. The genes are TRBV7-3 and TRBJ2-5; D might be TRBD1 or TRBD2, each matching 5 bases. The CDR3 extends over 14 amino acids. The germline V gene has CDR1 SGHTA and CDR2 FQGTGA. The V gene lost 5 bases and the J gene lost 4 bases, with 14 bases spanning the gap. CDR3 residues: CASSPGGSRETQYF. The CDR3 nucleotides are TGTGCCAGCAGCCCTGGGGGTTCAAGAGAGACCCAGTACTTC.

This clonotype has at least ten counts. The chain has TRBV7-9 and TRBJ2-7; TRBD1 agrees at 11 bases. The germline V gene has CDR1 SEHNR and CDR2 FQNEAQ (reference sequence). This CDR3 has 16 residues. The junction had 6 bases not matched to a gene; V was cut back by 3 bases and J by 2 bases. CDR3 coding DNA: TGTGCCAGCAGCTTGGGACAGGGGGGGAAGGCCTACGAGCAGTACTTC. It translates to CASSLGQGGKAYEQYF.

This clonotype has more than one count but fewer than ten. The gene calls are TRBV9 and TRBJ1-5; TRBD1 aligns across 7 bases. V was pared by 0 bases and J by 2 bases, with 8 bases of the junction left unmatched. The CDR3 runs 17 residues. The germline CDR1 and CDR2 sequences are SGDLS and YYNGEE. CDR3 bases: TGTGCCAGCAGCGTAGTGCGGACAGGATTCTGCAATCAGCCCCAGCATTTT. This sequence encodes CASSVVRTGFCNQPQHF.

In its sample, this clonotype was seen many times. The V and J genes are TRBV6-2 or TRBV6-3 and TRBJ1-6; 10 nucleotides align to TRBD1. CDR3 length: 15 amino acids. Per the germline V gene, CDR1 is MNHEY and CDR2 is SVGEGT. Germline trimming cut 2 bases from V and 7 bases from J; bases unmatched to any gene: 2. In DNA, the CDR3 is TGTGCCAGCAGTTACGGGACAGGGGAAAATTCACCCCTCCACTTT. Protein product: CASSYGTGENSPLHF.

The chain combines TRBV12-3 or TRBV12-4 with TRBJ2-7; 11 nucleotides line up with TRBD2. This CDR3 is 15 amino acids long. V gave up 4 bases and J gave up 2 bases; unmatched junction bases: 4. CDR3 amino acids: CASSSTSGGTYEQYF. The CDR3 DNA reads TGTGCCAGCAGTTCTACTAGCGGGGGAACCTACGAGCAGTACTTC.

This clonotype was recorded at least ten times. The chain joins TRBV24-1 to TRBJ2-1, with TRBD2 matching over 7 bases. After removal of 2 bases from V and 5 bases from J, the junction contained 5 bases not matched to a gene. Germline values: CDR1 KGHDR, CDR2 SFDVKD. The CDR3 has 15 residues. CDR3 sequence reads: CATSDSTGLDNEQFF. The DNA for the CDR3 is TGTGCCACCAGTGATTCGACCGGACTAGACAATGAGCAGTTCTTC.

This clonotype was counted many times. The chain joins TRBV5-1 to TRBJ1-6; possibly TRBD1 for D (5 bases). The V end was cut by 4 bases, the J end by 7 bases, with 21 bases between. CDR1 and CDR2 (germline): SGHRS, YFSETQ. CDR3 length: 17 residues. The CDR3 is CASSVGTSADMNSPLHF. As DNA, the CDR3 is TGCGCCAGCAGCGTGGGGACTTCAGCTGATATGAATTCACCCCTCCACTTT.

Ten or more counts support this clonotype. CDR3 loop: CASSAGTNRETQYF. The CDR3 DNA is TGTGCCAGCAGTGCGGGGACCAACCGGGAGACCCAGTACTTC. This rearrangement joins TRBV27 to TRBJ2-5, with a possible D match to TRBD2 (6 bases). Deletions cut 5 bases from V and 5 bases from J, with 15 bases between. The germline gives CDR1 MNHEY, CDR2 SMNVEV (reference sequence). The CDR3 length is 14 residues.

This clonotype was detected ten times or more. The chain carries TRBV7-3 and TRBJ2-1, with 9 positions matching TRBD2. The CDR3 totals 14 residues. Trimming at V came to 10 bases and at J to 5 bases, leaving 9 bases not matched to a gene. The germline V gene has CDR1 SGHTA and CDR2 FQGTGA. This CDR3 is CATSSGGHNNEQFF. The CDR3 region has the DNA TGTGCCACCTCCAGCGGGGGGCACAACAATGAGCAGTTCTTC.

J is TRBJ1-1 and V is TRBV7-9; D gene ambiguous. Germline CDR1 and CDR2: SEHNR and FQNEAQ (reference sequence). The CDR3 is 14 amino acids. The V end was cut by 3 bases, the J end by 4 bases, with 12 bases between. The CDR3 loop is CASSFKGSGTEAFF. The CDR3 coding sequence is TGTGCCAGCAGCTTTAAAGGGAGTGGCACTGAAGCTTTCTTT.

This clonotype was seen repeatedly, ten times or more. The chain uses TRBV6-1 and TRBJ2-2; 10 bases align to TRBD1. CDR3 size: 16 residues. Per the germline V gene, CDR1 is MNHNS and CDR2 is SASEGT. V lost 3 bases to trimming and J lost 6 bases; unmatched junction nucleotides: 7. The CDR3 DNA is TGTGCCAGCAGTGACCCGGGACAGGGGTTCGCCGGGGAGCTGTTTTTT. This sequence encodes CASSDPGQGFAGELFF.

This clonotype was counted at least ten times. V and J are TRBV7-2 and TRBJ2-5, with D tentatively TRBD2 (7 bases). Per germline, CDR1 SGHTA and CDR2 FQGNSA. V was clipped by 1 base and J by 5 bases, with 14 bases between them. This CDR3 region has 15 residues. This CDR3 is CASSLGGGALETQYF. The CDR3 nucleotides read TGTGCCAGCAGCTTAGGGGGGGGGGCGCTTGAGACCCAGTACTTC.

This clonotype was picked up a small number of times. V gene TRBV6-1 combines with J gene TRBJ1-2; D perhaps matches TRBD1 (6 bases). The V gene's germline CDR1 is MNHNS and CDR2 SASEGT. The V end was cut by 3 bases, the J end by 4 bases, with 12 bases between. This CDR3 is built from 14 residues. This CDR3 reads CASSDLGQPYGYTF. The CDR3 DNA is TGTGCCAGCAGTGATTTAGGACAGCCCTATGGCTACACCTTC.

This clonotype has a count of ten or more. The V and J genes are TRBV7-2 and TRBJ2-7, with a tentative D call TRBD2 (5 bases). The CDR3 is 16 residues long. V lost 3 bases and J 2 bases, leaving 17 bases between the germline ends. Germline V gives CDR1 SGHTA, CDR2 FQGNSA. Here the CDR3 DNA reads TGTGCCAGCAGCTTGGTCGTCGGGGATAGTGCCTACGAGCAGTACTTC. Residues: CASSLVVGDSAYEQYF.

This clonotype was recorded at least ten times. The gene calls are TRBV5-1 and TRBJ1-4; 7 positions agree with TRBD1. The J segment lost 4 bases and the V segment lost 1 base, leaving 4 bases of the junction unmatched. The CDR3 length is 15 residues. From germline, CDR1 is SGHRS and CDR2 YFSETQ. The CDR3 reads CASSLPTGYNEKLFF. For the CDR3, the DNA is TGCGCCAGCAGCTTGCCGACAGGGTATAATGAAAAACTGTTTTTT.

This clonotype came up many times. The rearrangement joins TRBV5-6 to TRBJ2-3; D not certain. Germline V lookup: CDR1 SGHDT, CDR2 YYEEEE. The CDR3 is 13 residues long. V lost 0 bases to trimming and J lost 8 bases, with 10 bases between them. The CDR3 bases are TGTGCCAGCAGCTTGGGGCGTTTTAGTACGCAGTATTTT. Amino acid sequence: CASSLGRFSTQYF. The entire variable domain, with the rest obtained from reference TRBV5-6 and TRBJ2-3, is as follows: DAGVTQSPTHLIKTRGQQVTLRCSPKSGHDTVSWYQQALGQGPQFIFQYYEEEERQRGNFPDRFSGHQFPNYSSELNVNALLLGDSALYLCASSLGRFSTQYFGPGTRLTVL.

This clonotype was seen many times. The chain combines TRBV27 with TRBJ1-1; D is uncertain. The germline V gene encodes CDR1 MNHEY and CDR2 SMNVEV (reference sequence). V gave up 6 bases and J gave up 3 bases, with 5 bases separating them. The CDR3 spans 11 residues. Here the CDR3 DNA reads TGTGCCAGCAGATATGACACTGAAGCTTTCTTT. This encodes CASRYDTEAFF.

This clonotype has a count of ten or more. The chain recombines TRBV6-2 or TRBV6-3 with TRBJ2-7; no definite D call. Germline CDR1 MNHEY, CDR2 SVGEGT. The CDR3 is 11 amino acids. V was shortened by 3 bases and J by 6 bases, with 6 bases between the two germline ends. CDR3 coding DNA: TGTGCCAGCAGTTATGGGATCGAGCAGTACTTC. It is translated as CASSYGIEQYF.

The V and J genes are TRBV6-1 and TRBJ2-2; a weak D match, TRBD1 (6 bases). The V end was cut by 6 bases, the J end by 7 bases, with 9 bases between. Germline V gives CDR1 MNHNS, CDR2 SASEGT. CDR3 length equals 12 residues. The CDR3 region is CASRRTVGELFF. The CDR3 coding sequence is TGTGCCAGCAGAAGGACAGTCGGGGAGCTGTTTTTT.

Ten or more counts support this clonotype. V gene TRBV27 combines with J gene TRBJ2-7; the match to TRBD1 covers 8 bases. Germline V lookup: CDR1 MNHEY, CDR2 SMNVEV (reference sequence). This CDR3 spans 13 amino acids. After removal of 5 bases from V and 3 bases from J, the junction contained 3 bases not matched to a gene. The CDR3 protein is CASSLTGGYEQYF. CDR3 nucleotides: TGTGCCAGCAGTCTCACAGGGGGCTACGAGCAGTACTTC.

The DNA of the CDR3 is TGCAGTGCTAGGTCGCCTGCAAGCAATCAGCCCCAGCATTTT. This encodes CSARSPASNQPQHF. The chain carries TRBV20-1 and TRBJ1-5; D ambiguous. Per germline, CDR1 DFQATT and CDR2 SNEGSKA (reference sequence). The V end was cut by 3 bases, the J end by 1 base, with 10 bases between. CDR3 size: 14 residues.

The sample holds many counts of this clonotype. One end of the junction is discordant with germline, which a read error may explain. This rearrangement joins TRBV3-1 to TRBJ2-3; D is uncertain. Looked up from germline, CDR1 is LGHDT and CDR2 is YNNKEL (reference sequence). CDR3 length: 13 amino acids. CDR3 residues: CASSRQYTDTRYF. The CDR3 coding sequence is TGTGCCAGCAGCCGGCAGTACACAGATACGCGGTATTTT.

The chain uses TRBV5-1 and TRBJ2-3; TRBD1 is a possible D gene (5 bases). This CDR3 is 12 amino acids long. V lost 0 bases and J lost 8, with 7 bases in between. CDR1 and CDR2 from the germline V gene are SGHRS and YFSETQ. The CDR3 spells CASSLEGSTQYF. The CDR3 DNA follows: TGCGCCAGCAGCTTGGAGGGGTCTACGCAGTATTTT.

This clonotype was counted at least ten times. J is TRBJ2-3 and V is TRBV7-9; tentatively, D is TRBD1 or TRBD2 (5 bases each). The CDR3 runs to 13 residues. Germline V CDR1 and CDR2: SEHNR, FQNEAQ (reference sequence). With 8 bases removed from V and 6 bases from J, the gap between germline ends came to 15 bases. The DNA of the CDR3 is TGTGCCAGCCAACCGGGCAGGGACGATACGCAGTATTTT. This gives the protein CASQPGRDDTQYF. Using reference TRBV7-9 and TRBJ2-3 for the parts outside the CDR3, the full variable domain is DTGVSQNPRHKITKRGQNVTFRCDPISEHNRLYWYRQTLGQGPEFLTYFQNEAQLEKSRLLSDRFSAERPKGSFSTLEIQRTEQGDSAMYLCASQPGRDDTQYFGPGTRLTVL.

The rearrangement links TRBV29-1 to TRBJ2-1, with 14 bases that match TRBD2. The CDR3 sequence is 15 residues long. Germline V CDR1 and CDR2: SQVTM, ANQGSEA. With 5 bases clipped from V and 5 bases from J, the junction kept 5 bases outside the gene matches. DNA of the CDR3: TGCAGCGTTCCCGGGACTAGCGGGGGCCACAATGAGCAGTTCTTC. Protein: CSVPGTSGGHNEQFF.

This clonotype has at least ten counts. The chain combines TRBV20-1 with TRBJ2-3; 9 nucleotides line up with TRBD2. From germline, CDR1 is DFQATT and CDR2 SNEGSKA (reference sequence). The CDR3 has 16 amino acids. Trimming removed 5 bases from V and 2 bases from J; junction bases left unmatched: 11. The CDR3 sequence is CSAGGQTSGLTDTQYF. The CDR3 DNA follows: TGCAGTGCTGGGGGGCAGACTAGCGGCCTCACAGATACGCAGTATTTT.